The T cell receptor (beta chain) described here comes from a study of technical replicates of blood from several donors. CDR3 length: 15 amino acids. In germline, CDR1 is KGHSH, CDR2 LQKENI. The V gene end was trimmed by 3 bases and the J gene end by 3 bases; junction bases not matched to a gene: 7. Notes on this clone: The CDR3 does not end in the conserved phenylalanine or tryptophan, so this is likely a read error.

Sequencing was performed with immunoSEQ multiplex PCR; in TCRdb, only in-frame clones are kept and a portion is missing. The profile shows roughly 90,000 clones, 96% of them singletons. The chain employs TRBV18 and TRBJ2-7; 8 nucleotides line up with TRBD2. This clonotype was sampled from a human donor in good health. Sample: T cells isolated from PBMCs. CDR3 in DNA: TGTGCCAGCTCACCGTTCGGGAGGGATAGCTACGAGCAGTACCTC. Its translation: CASSPFGRDSYEQYL.